Below are 22 T cell receptor beta chains sequenced from a single sample in a study of T cells in Graves' hyperthyroidism and ophthalmopathy. TCR beta CDR3 regions were amplified from RNA transcripts. HTBI primers were employed in a first-round RT-PCR of the TCR CDR3. TCRdb independently ran MiXCR on the multiplex PCR reads; one entry per CDR3 protein. The profile shows roughly 240,000 distinct CDR3 sequences, roughly 15% of them singletons. The sequencing sample was made of blood. The receptors derive from a young woman with Graves' ophthalmopathy.

This clonotype was seen ten or more times. The chain couples TRBV7-9 to TRBJ2-7; possibly TRBD1 for D (6 bases). This CDR3 spans 12 amino acids. Germline V gene data show CDR1 as SEHNR and CDR2 as FQNEAQ (reference sequence). V lost 5 bases to trimming and J lost 5 bases, with 10 bases between them. CDR3 residues: CASSLQGHEQYF. In nucleotides, the CDR3 is TGTGCCAGCAGCCTACAGGGTCACGAGCAGTACTTC.

At least ten counts were recorded for this clonotype. The genes are TRBV5-5 and TRBJ2-5; D possibly uses TRBD1 or TRBD2 (5 bases each). Looked up from germline, CDR1 is SGHKS and CDR2 is YYEKEE (reference sequence). V lost 0 bases to trimming and J lost 3 bases, with 9 bases between them. There are 14 residues in the CDR3. CDR3 amino acids: CASSLALGEETQYF. DNA for the CDR3: TGTGCCAGCAGCTTGGCCCTGGGGGAAGAGACCCAGTACTTC. The whole variable domain, filled in from reference TRBV5-5 and TRBJ2-5, reads DAGVTQSPTHLIKTRGQQVTLRCSPISGHKSVSWYQQVLGQGPQFIFQYYEKEERGRGNFPDRFSARQFPNYSSELNVNALLLGDSALYLCASSLALGEETQYFGPGTRLLVL.

A remark on this clonotype: This clone may be a read error of a much larger clone one base away. The CDR3 protein is CASSPTSSSGVMETQYF. The CDR3 region has the DNA TGTGCCAGCAGCCCCACGTCGAGTAGCGGGGTCATGGAGACCCAGTACTTC. V gene TRBV7-8 combines with J gene TRBJ2-5, with 8 bases identical to TRBD2. V was clipped by 5 bases and J by 5 bases; unmatched bases: 16. CDR1 and CDR2 (germline): SGHVS, FQNEAQ. This CDR3 is built from 17 residues. Based on the CDR3 plus reference TRBV7-8 and TRBJ2-5, the full variable domain is GAGVSQSPRYKVAKRGQDVALRCDPISGHVSLFWYQQALGQGPEFLTYFQNEAQLDKSGLPSDRFFAERPEGSVSTLKIQRTQQEDSAVYLCASSPTSSSGVMETQYFGPGTRLLVL.

The V and J genes are TRBV2 and TRBJ1-2, with TRBD1 matching 10 bases. With V trimmed by 3 bases and J by 8 bases, 6 bases remained unmatched. Germline assignment: CDR1 SNHLY and CDR2 FYNNEI. This CDR3 has 14 residues. This CDR3 is CASSEGQGTRGYTF. The CDR3 DNA reads as TGTGCCAGCAGTGAGGGACAGGGGACACGCGGCTACACCTTC.

This clonotype was found many times. The V and J genes are TRBV27 and TRBJ2-7, with D possibly TRBD1 on 7 matching bases. Germline-derived CDR1 and CDR2 are MNHEY and SMNVEV (reference sequence). The CDR3 consists of 13 residues. Trimming left V 5 bases short and J 2 bases short, with 10 bases between. CDR3 DNA: TGTGCCAGCAGTGCGGGACAGCCCTACGAGCAGTACTTC. Protein sequence: CASSAGQPYEQYF.

This clonotype was detected only a few times. Here the CDR3 omits its conserved ending phenylalanine or tryptophan, so a read error is the likely source. The CDR3 nucleotides are TGCAGCGTTGAGATTTCAGGGACCGGGGTCGGGGAGACCCAGTACTCC. As protein: CSVEISGTGVGETQYS. The chain recombines TRBV29-1 with TRBJ2-5, with D perhaps assigned TRBD1 or TRBD2 (5 bases each). CDR1 is SQVTM and CDR2 is ANQGSEA in the germline V gene. The CDR3 totals 16 residues. Trimming left V 3 bases short and J 5 bases short, with 22 bases between.

The CDR3 DNA is TGTGCCAGCAGTGATGAGGGCTCCTTCTCTGGAAACACCATATATTTT. The encoded protein is CASSDEGSFSGNTIYF. V and J are TRBV25-1 and TRBJ1-3, with no clear D. The CDR3 consists of 16 residues. Germline assignment: CDR1 MGHDK and CDR2 SYGVNS. The V end lost 3 bases, the J end lost 0 bases, and 12 bases lay between the germline ends.

The CDR3 bases are TGTGCCAGCAGGCCCGGGACTACCCCTCAAGAGACCCAGTACTTC. Protein sequence: CASRPGTTPQETQYF. The chain combines TRBV6-1 with TRBJ2-5; 7 bases are a match to TRBD2. This CDR3 has 15 residues. The V and J ends lost 6 bases and 2 bases, in that order; junction bases with no gene match: 9. In germline, CDR1 is MNHNS, CDR2 SASEGT.

The J gene is TRBJ2-7, the V gene TRBV7-9; weak D call: TRBD2 (5 bases). This CDR3 comprises 16 residues. V lost 8 bases to trimming and J lost 3 bases, with 23 bases between them. Germline V lookup: CDR1 SEHNR, CDR2 FQNEAQ (reference sequence). The CDR3 sequence: CASPLSPGGYFYEQYF. The CDR3 DNA follows: TGTGCCAGCCCCTTAAGCCCCGGCGGGTACTTCTACGAGCAGTACTTC.

This clonotype was seen a few times. The chain carries TRBV25-1 and TRBJ1-2, with D maybe TRBD1 (5 bases). The length of the CDR3 is 16 residues. Trimming pared 9 bases from V and 2 bases from J, leaving 22 bases between. The germline gives CDR1 MGHDK, CDR2 SYGVNS. CDR3 residues: CARSRTRDPRNYGYTF. In DNA, the CDR3 is TGTGCCAGGTCCCGGACAAGGGATCCTCGAAACTATGGCTACACCTTC.

This clonotype came up many times. This chain connects TRBV19 to TRBJ1-1, with D maybe TRBD1 (6 bases). CDR3 size: 14 residues. Germline CDR1 and CDR2: LNHDA and SQIVND (reference sequence). V shed 6 bases and J shed 5 bases, with 16 bases lying between them. CDR3 nucleotides: TGTGCCAGTAGCTACAGGGTTGGTATAACTGAAGCTTTCTTT. Its protein is CASSYRVGITEAFF. Complete variable domain (other parts from reference TRBV19 and TRBJ1-1): DGGITQSPKYLFRKEGQNVTLSCEQNLNHDAMYWYRQDPGQGLRLIYYSQIVNDFQKGDIAEGYSVSREKKESFPLTVTSAQKNPTAFYLCASSYRVGITEAFFGQGTRLTVV.

V is TRBV4-2 and J is TRBJ2-7; D might be TRBD1 or TRBD2, each matching 6 bases. The CDR3 runs to 17 residues. V gave up 0 bases and J gave up 6 bases, with 21 bases separating them. Germline lookup yields CDR1 LGHNA and CDR2 YNFKEQ. Here the CDR3 DNA reads TGTGCCAGCAGCCAAGATAGGACATGGGGGGCGCCTCTCGAGCAGTACTTC. This sequence encodes CASSQDRTWGAPLEQYF.

This clonotype showed up many times. The chain uses TRBV6-1 and TRBJ2-3; 8 bases are a match to TRBD1. Germline V gene lookup returns CDR1 MNHNS and CDR2 SASEGT. The trim removed 5 bases at V and 4 bases at J, leaving 8 bases unmatched. The CDR3 sequence is 15 residues long. The CDR3 DNA follows: TGTGCCAGCAGTCCGACAGGGGACACAGCAGATACGCAGTATTTT. Translation gives CASSPTGDTADTQYF.

The chain recombines TRBV4-1 with TRBJ2-1; 9 nucleotides agree with TRBD2. The J segment lost 9 bases and the V segment lost 1 base, leaving 10 bases of the junction unmatched. CDR3 length: 16 amino acids. The V gene's germline CDR1 is MGHRA and CDR2 YSYEKL. As DNA, the CDR3 is TGCGCCAGCAGCCAAGGGTTTGTTAGCGGGAGTCGTGAGCAGTTCTTC. It encodes CASSQGFVSGSREQFF.

The V and J genes are TRBV5-6 and TRBJ1-2, with 7 bases lining up with TRBD1. This CDR3 is built from 15 residues. From germline, CDR1 is SGHDT and CDR2 YYEEEE. V lost 0 bases and J lost 8; bases outside the gene matches: 10. CDR3 nucleotides: TGTGCCAGCAGCTTGGGGGACAGAAAATGGCAAGGCTACACCTTC. This gives the protein CASSLGDRKWQGYTF.

This clonotype was recorded many times. This chain joins TRBV27 and TRBJ1-1; D gene unclear. V lost 4 bases and J lost 0, with 12 bases in between. Germline V gene lookup returns CDR1 MNHEY and CDR2 SMNVEV (reference sequence). The CDR3 is made up of 15 amino acids. The CDR3 coding sequence is TGTGCCAGCAGTTCACAACAGATCATGAACACTGAAGCTTTCTTT. It yields the protein CASSSQQIMNTEAFF.

The chain joins TRBV28 to TRBJ1-5; weak D call: TRBD1 (5 bases). The germline CDR1 and CDR2 sequences are MDHEN and SYDVKM. V was shortened by 0 bases and J by 7 bases, with 16 bases between the two germline ends. The length of the CDR3 is 16 residues. CDR3 nucleotides: TGTGCCAGCAGTTTATGGGCGGGGGGAAGTCGGCAGCCCCAGCATTTT. Encoded protein: CASSLWAGGSRQPQHF. Using reference TRBV28 and TRBJ1-5 for the parts outside the CDR3, the full variable domain is DVKVTQSSRYLVKRTGEKVFLECVQDMDHENMFWYRQDPGLGLRLIYFSYDVKMKEKGDIPEGYSVSREKKERFSLILESASTNQTSMYLCASSLWAGGSRQPQHFGDGTRLSIL.

This clonotype was observed many times. V usage is TRBV20-1 and J usage is TRBJ1-2; D unclear. CDR1 is DFQATT, CDR2 SNEGSKA, per germline (reference sequence). The CDR3 covers 10 residues. Trimming removed 6 bases at V and 5 bases at J, with 7 bases between. The DNA of the CDR3 is TGCAGTGCCATCTCGTATGGCTACACCTTC. Translated, it gives CSAISYGYTF.

This clonotype was seen repeatedly, ten times or more. V is TRBV29-1 and J is TRBJ2-7, with 10 bases aligning to TRBD1. The CDR3 is 14 residues long. CDR1 SQVTM and CDR2 ANQGSEA come from the germline V gene. Trimming took 3 bases from V and 5 from J; bases not matched to a gene: 7. CDR3 amino acids: CSVDSETGGNEQYF. The CDR3 DNA is TGCAGCGTTGATTCCGAGACAGGGGGCAACGAGCAGTACTTC.

The chain uses TRBV10-3 and TRBJ2-2; maybe TRBD1 (6 bases). With 2 bases removed from V and 0 bases from J, the gap between germline ends came to 16 bases. Germline loops: CDR1 ENHRY, CDR2 SYGVKD. CDR3 length equals 18 residues. CDR3 sequence: CAISERGNGAPNTGELFF. The CDR3 nucleotides are TGTGCCATCAGTGAGAGGGGGAATGGCGCCCCGAACACCGGGGAGCTGTTTTTT.

The chain combines TRBV7-9 with TRBJ2-1; 9 bases are a match to TRBD1. J gave up 5 bases and V 5 bases, and 7 bases lay outside the gene matches. The CDR3 sequence is 15 residues long. Germline V gives CDR1 SEHNR, CDR2 FQNEAQ (reference sequence). The CDR3 loop is CASSRPGTGNNEQFF. CDR3 nucleotides: TGTGCCAGCAGCCGGCCCGGGACAGGGAACAATGAGCAGTTCTTC.

This clonotype was picked up many times. The chain combines TRBV20-1 with TRBJ1-1; 9 bases are a match to TRBD1. Germline CDR1 DFQATT, CDR2 SNEGSKA (reference sequence). With 6 bases clipped from V and 4 bases from J, the junction kept 6 bases outside the gene matches. CDR3 length equals 13 residues. The CDR3, as DNA: TGCAGTGCAGGCAGGACAGGGGTCACTGAAGCTTTCTTT. Amino acids: CSAGRTGVTEAFF.